This entry concerns a single TCR beta chain. Antigen unknown. The entry originates in a study of tissue T cells after allogeneic stem cell transplantation. General study results and limits: Within patients, tissue anatomy strongly shaped TCR repertoire composition. Only a limited share of tissue TCRs appeared in blood or spleen.

V shed 4 bases and J shed 5 bases, with 12 bases lying between them. The CDR3 sequence is 13 residues long. CDR1 and CDR2 from the germline V gene are SGHRS and YFSETQ. Adult allogeneic hematopoietic cell transplant recipients with steroid-refractory graft-versus-host disease were prospectively enrolled for research autopsy. Autopsy tissues spanned esophagus to rectum, liver, skin, and lymphoid organs including spleen. CDR3 sequences, V/J genes, frequencies and template counts came from survey-depth TCRbeta sequencing. Measured with immunoSEQ multiplex PCR; TCRdb has only the in-frame clones, and not every one. The table shows a few thousand clones, with approximately 60% occurring only once.

The rearrangement links TRBV5-1 to TRBJ2-5; a weak D match, TRBD1 (6 bases). The source was transverse colon tissue, collected at autopsy. The TCR originated in a male patient aged 60 or older with steroid-refractory graft-versus-host disease after an allogeneic stem cell transplant. Some of the T cells may derive from the graft donor. CDR3: CASSKQGWETQYF. CDR3 bases: TGCGCCAGCAGCAAACAGGGCTGGGAGACCCAGTACTTC.